This T cell receptor beta chain was recovered during a study of shared clonotypes between healthy human individuals. Study-wide results and limits: Among non-shared clonotypes, generation probabilities were lower than among those shared by all four donors.

Per the authors' pipeline: With immunoSEQ giving junction-only sequences and no quality scores, filtering differed. TCRdb's copy holds only in-frame clones and misses some; the assay was immunoSEQ multiplex PCR. The V and J calls and clone size were taken over from that table, and D and trimming were inferred from the DNA. The repertoire consists of 2 million to 2.5 million clones, with just under 95% occurring once and the leading ten covering 0.37%. Per germline, CDR1 MDHEN and CDR2 SYDVKM. The germline V and J ends were trimmed by 7 bases and 5 bases, with 9 bases remaining between them. This CDR3 comprises 13 residues. Notes on this clone: Antigen: not known.

This rearrangement joins TRBV28 to TRBJ2-6; the D is unclear. The sequence was obtained from a man younger than 30 in good health. Some clones in this sample may be carry-over from other donors' samples. The sequenced sample was naive CD4+ T cells from PBMCs. Subset reported: CD45RA+ positively selected. The CDR3 protein is CASKPRRANVLTF. DNA for the CDR3: TGTGCCAGCAAACCCCGCCGGGCCAACGTCCTGACTTTC.